The 28 T cell receptor beta chains given below trace back to one sample, sequenced in a study of low-dose radiotherapy and immunotherapy resistance in tumors. Alpha and beta chains were covered, as first-strand cDNA relied on TRAV- and TRBV-specific primers. TCRs were put through approximately 20 PCR cycles of amplification with Phusion. A constant-region primer and the V-primer adapter served as the primer pair. TCRdb called the reads again in MiXCR, with one record for every CDR3 protein. The profile covers 100,000 or so distinct CDR3 sequences, with about a fifth appearing a single time and roughly 4.3% taken by the ten largest. As to time point: after trial treatment. Treatment in this sample: LDRT plus nivolumab, ipilimumab, low-dose cyclophosphamide and aspirin (RACIN trial). The sequences come from PBMCs, collected after low-dose radiotherapy plus immunotherapy. The receptor set was obtained from a male donor with prostate cancer.

This clonotype was seen ten or more times. The chain couples TRBV10-3 to TRBJ2-2, with no clear D. The CDR3 runs to 14 residues. CDR1 and CDR2 (germline): ENHRY, SYGVKD. Trimming took 0 bases from V and 3 from J, leaving 5 bases between them. CDR3 protein: CAISESADTGELFF. The CDR3 nucleotides read TGTGCCATCAGTGAGTCGGCAGACACCGGGGAGCTGTTTTTT.

The table lists this clonotype with many counts. This chain joins TRBV6-5 and TRBJ2-5, with D possibly TRBD2 on 6 matching bases. The germline V and J ends were trimmed by 4 bases and 2 bases, with 8 bases remaining between them. The CDR3 sequence is 13 residues long. Germline V gene sequence: CDR1 MNHEY, CDR2 SVGAGI. The CDR3 nucleotides are TGTGCCAGCAGTTTCGGACTACAAGAGACCCAGTACTTC. Protein sequence: CASSFGLQETQYF.

This clonotype has at least ten counts. The chain employs TRBV7-9 and TRBJ2-5; TRBD2 matches 12 bases. Per the germline V gene, CDR1 is SEHNR and CDR2 is FQNEAQ (reference sequence). CDR3 length: 15 residues. V lost 7 bases to trimming and J lost 2 bases; unmatched junction nucleotides: 5. DNA of the CDR3: TGTGCCAGCACCCGACTAGCGGGGGAGCAAGAGACCCAGTACTTC. This sequence encodes CASTRLAGEQETQYF.

This clonotype was detected many times. This chain joins TRBV11-2 and TRBJ2-3; 8 bases match TRBD2. Losses at the gene ends were 5 bases for V and 6 bases for J; bases not matched to a gene: 7. This CDR3 region has 14 residues. In germline, CDR1 is SGHAT, CDR2 FQNNGV. This CDR3 is CASSPRGGLDTQYF. As DNA, the CDR3 is TGTGCCAGCAGCCCACGGGGGGGTTTGGATACGCAGTATTTT.

This clonotype was recorded once. CDR3 in DNA: TGCGCCAGCAGCCAAGAGGGGCGGGGGCCCAATGAGCAGTTCTTC. Its protein is CASSQEGRGPNEQFF. This rearrangement joins TRBV4-3 to TRBJ2-1, with D perhaps TRBD2 (7 bases). Germline V gene data show CDR1 as LGHNA and CDR2 as YSLEER. Deletions cut 0 bases from V and 6 bases from J, with 12 bases between. This CDR3 has 15 amino acids.

This clonotype was seen repeatedly, ten times or more. V usage is TRBV6-2 or TRBV6-3 and J usage is TRBJ1-3; no clear D. The CDR3 has 13 amino acids. Trimming took 2 bases from V and 0 from J, leaving 2 bases between them. Germline CDR1 and CDR2: MNHEY and SVGEGT. CDR3 sequence reads: CASSYSSGNTIYF. The CDR3 region has the DNA TGTGCCAGCAGTTACAGCTCTGGAAACACCATATATTTT.

This clonotype showed up many times. The rearrangement uses TRBV10-3 and TRBJ2-7; 9 bases align to TRBD1. With V trimmed by 4 bases and J by 7 bases, 8 bases remained unmatched. The CDR3 length is 14 residues. Looked up from germline, CDR1 is ENHRY and CDR2 is SYGVKD. CDR3 in amino acids: CAISGRDRVGEQYF. CDR3 bases: TGTGCCATCAGTGGTCGGGACAGGGTGGGGGAGCAGTACTTC.

This clonotype was seen many times. The chain employs TRBV6-2 or TRBV6-3 and TRBJ2-5; TRBD1 agrees at 8 bases. The CDR3 sequence is 14 residues long. Germline V gives CDR1 MNHEY, CDR2 SVGEGT. After removal of 5 bases from V and 5 bases from J, the junction contained 7 bases not matched to a gene. The CDR3 DNA reads as TGTGCCAGCAGTGGACAGGGCCACGTGGAGACCCAGTACTTC. Its translation: CASSGQGHVETQYF.

This chain uses TRBV7-9 with TRBJ2-3, with unresolved D. CDR3 length: 16 residues. The germline gives CDR1 SEHNR, CDR2 FQNEAQ (reference sequence). V lost 3 bases and J 1 base, leaving 14 bases between the germline ends. The CDR3 spells CASSFPVGGGTDTQYF. The DNA for the CDR3 is TGTGCCAGCAGCTTCCCGGTCGGTGGGGGCACAGATACGCAGTATTTT.

The chain is built from TRBV10-3 and TRBJ2-1, with 11 bases matching TRBD2. Losses at the gene ends were 0 bases for V and 4 bases for J; bases not matched to a gene: 5. Germline V lookup: CDR1 ENHRY, CDR2 SYGVKD. This CDR3 has 17 amino acids. The CDR3 nucleotides read TGTGCCATCAGTGAGTCCTTTAGCGGGGGGGCTTACAATGAGCAGTTCTTC. Encoded protein: CAISESFSGGAYNEQFF.

This clonotype was recorded many times. This chain uses TRBV6-6 with TRBJ2-7; 7 nucleotides agree with TRBD1. With V trimmed by 8 bases and J by 4 bases, 5 bases remained unmatched. Germline V gives CDR1 MNHNY, CDR2 SVGAGI (reference sequence). The CDR3 consists of 12 residues. Here the CDR3 DNA reads TGTGCCAGCCGCACAGGGGAATACGAGCAGTACTTC. Translated, it gives CASRTGEYEQYF.

This clonotype was seen at least ten times. This chain joins TRBV6-2 or TRBV6-3 and TRBJ2-7; no definite D call. The CDR3 is made up of 12 amino acids. CDR1 is MNHEY and CDR2 is SVGEGT in the germline V gene. Trimming took off 5 bases at V and 3 bases at J, with 8 bases between the two ends. CDR3 amino acids: CASSEEGYEQYF. In DNA, the CDR3 is TGTGCCAGCAGTGAAGAAGGCTACGAGCAGTACTTC.

This clonotype was detected ten times or more. The chain has TRBV7-9 and TRBJ2-4, with 9 bases aligning to TRBD1. V dropped 0 bases and J dropped 7; count of bases not matched to a gene: 7. This CDR3 spans 16 amino acids. CDR1 SEHNR and CDR2 FQNEAQ come from the germline V gene (reference sequence). The CDR3 sequence: CASSLAFRQGDNIQYF. For the CDR3, the DNA is TGTGCCAGCAGCTTAGCATTCCGACAGGGGGATAACATTCAGTACTTC.

The sample holds many counts of this clonotype. The chain links TRBV7-9 to TRBJ1-5; D is ambiguous. The CDR3 runs 17 residues. From germline, CDR1 is SEHNR and CDR2 FQNEAQ (reference sequence). Trimming cost V 5 bases and J 4 bases, with 21 bases left between them. The CDR3 coding sequence is TGTGCCAGCAGCGCGAGAGGAGGGCATGGAGAGAATCAGCCCCAGCATTTT. It codes for CASSARGGHGENQPQHF.

This CDR3 reads CASSPREGRGNIQYF. The CDR3, as DNA: TGTGCCAGCAGCCCCCGGGAAGGGAGAGGGAACATTCAGTACTTC. The chain carries TRBV9 and TRBJ2-4, with a weak D call TRBD2 (5 bases). The germline V and J ends were trimmed by 4 bases and 7 bases, with 18 bases remaining between them. The CDR3 consists of 15 residues. Germline loops: CDR1 SGDLS, CDR2 YYNGEE.

This clonotype was seen repeatedly, ten times or more. The chain has TRBV18 and TRBJ2-1, with TRBD2 matching over 13 bases. The CDR3 covers 17 residues. Germline lookup yields CDR1 KGHSH and CDR2 LQKENI. After removal of 6 bases from V and 3 bases from J, the junction contained 8 bases not matched to a gene. The chain's CDR3 is CASSPTSGGTLYNEQFF. The CDR3 nucleotides read TGTGCCAGCTCCCCGACTAGCGGGGGGACCCTCTACAATGAGCAGTTCTTC.

This clonotype was picked up a small number of times. The rearrangement uses TRBV5-1 and TRBJ2-1; 8 bases match TRBD2. The CDR3 runs 16 residues. Germline CDR1 reads SGHRS; CDR2 reads YFSETQ. J lost 8 bases, V lost 0 bases, and 10 bases had no gene match. The CDR3 DNA reads as TGCGCCAGCAGCTTGGGGGCCGGGGGGGCATCGGATGAGCAGTTCTTC. Protein: CASSLGAGGASDEQFF.

This clonotype came up many times. The J gene is TRBJ2-1, the V gene TRBV19, with 10 bases matching TRBD2. Germline loops: CDR1 LNHDA, CDR2 SQIVND (reference sequence). The CDR3 has 17 residues. The V and J ends lost 5 bases and 8 bases, in that order; junction bases with no gene match: 15. The chain's CDR3 is CASSPPGPGLAWDEQFF. Here the CDR3 DNA reads TGTGCCAGTAGTCCCCCCGGACCGGGACTAGCGTGGGATGAGCAGTTCTTC.

This clonotype has at least ten counts. The V and J genes are TRBV6-1 and TRBJ2-7, with D possibly TRBD2 on 6 matching bases. Germline V gene lookup returns CDR1 MNHNS and CDR2 SASEGT. Trimming shortened V by 6 bases and J by 0 bases, and 12 bases separated the two germline ends. CDR3 size: 14 residues. The CDR3 here is CASSGRGSSYEQYF. DNA for the CDR3: TGTGCCAGCAGCGGACGGGGGAGCTCCTACGAGCAGTACTTC.

The CDR3 coding sequence is TGTGCCAGCAGCCCTGCCAGTGTCGGGGGGATCGATGGCTACACCTTC. Translation: CASSPASVGGIDGYTF. The genes are TRBV9 and TRBJ1-2; maybe TRBD1 (5 bases). The CDR3 covers 16 residues. Germline V gives CDR1 SGDLS, CDR2 YYNGEE. The V gene lost 4 bases and the J gene lost 6 bases, with 22 bases spanning the gap.

The chain joins TRBV7-9 to TRBJ2-1; 8 bases map to TRBD1. The CDR3 is 15 residues long. Per the germline V gene, CDR1 is SEHNR and CDR2 is FQNEAQ (reference sequence). The ends lost 3 bases at V and 1 base at J; junction bases unmatched: 2. The DNA for the CDR3 is TGTGCCAGCAGCTTGGGACAGGTTTCCTACAATGAGCAGTTCTTC. It is translated as CASSLGQVSYNEQFF.

This chain uses TRBV11-2 with TRBJ2-5; unclear D gene. The CDR3 has 15 residues. CDR1 is SGHAT and CDR2 is FQNNGV in the germline V gene. V was cut by 1 base and J by 2 bases, with 11 bases left in between. The DNA for the CDR3 is TGTGCCAGCAGCTTAGGACCCCGATCGCAAGAGACCCAGTACTTC. Protein product: CASSLGPRSQETQYF.

This clonotype was recorded at least ten times. V gene TRBV29-1 combines with J gene TRBJ1-5, with D possibly matching TRBD1 (6 bases). The germline CDR1 and CDR2 sequences are SQVTM and ANQGSEA. Trimming took off 5 bases at V and 5 bases at J, with 16 bases between the two ends. This CDR3 is 14 amino acids long. CDR3 nucleotides: TGCAGCGTTTCGGGGTTAGGGGGGGATCAGCCCCAGCATTTT. This translates into CSVSGLGGDQPQHF.

This clonotype was found many times. The CDR3 is CASRSGVGDTQYF. In DNA form, the CDR3 reads TGTGCCAGCAGGAGCGGGGTGGGGGATACGCAGTATTTT. The rearrangement uses TRBV6-5 and TRBJ2-3; 7 bases line up with TRBD2. With V trimmed by 6 bases and J by 6 bases, 6 bases remained unmatched. The CDR3 runs 13 residues. Germline CDR1 reads MNHEY; CDR2 reads SVGAGI.

Concerning this clonotype: Germline is not matched at one junction end, which may reflect a read error. The rearrangement links TRBV7-2 to TRBJ1-2, with D unclear. The length of the CDR3 is 12 residues. The germline V gene has CDR1 SGHTA and CDR2 FQGNSA. CDR3 protein: CASSPGSLKRAF. CDR3 DNA: TGTGCCAGCAGCCCAGGAAGCCTTAAAAGGGCTTTC.

In its sample, this clonotype was seen many times. The gene calls are TRBV20-1 and TRBJ2-6; D is unresolved. V dropped 3 bases and J dropped 0 bases, with 3 bases sitting between them. This CDR3 region has 13 residues. Germline V CDR1 and CDR2: DFQATT, SNEGSKA (reference sequence). CDR3 in amino acids: CSASSSGANVLTF. CDR3 sequence (DNA): TGCAGTGCTAGCTCCTCTGGGGCCAACGTCCTGACTTTC.

A remark on this clonotype: A read error may produce the germline difference seen at one junction end. The rearrangement links TRBV13 to TRBJ2-5, with D possibly being TRBD2 (5 bases). Germline-derived CDR1 and CDR2 are PRHDT and FYEKMQ (reference sequence). The CDR3 is 15 amino acids. CDR3 loop: CASSVGPGGQETQYF. CDR3 sequence (DNA): TGTGCCAGCAGCGTAGGCCCAGGAGGACAAGAGACCCAGTACTTC.

This clonotype was counted many times. This chain links TRBV6-8 with TRBJ2-3; D might be TRBD1 (6 bases). Between the trimmed V and J ends, which lost 5 bases and 2 bases, there was a span of 20 bases. The CDR3 is 17 residues long. The germline V gene has CDR1 MNHGY and CDR2 SAAAGT. The DNA of the CDR3 is TGTGCCAGCAGTGGCCGGACAGTAAGGGGATCCACAGATACGCAGTATTTT. It yields the protein CASSGRTVRGSTDTQYF.